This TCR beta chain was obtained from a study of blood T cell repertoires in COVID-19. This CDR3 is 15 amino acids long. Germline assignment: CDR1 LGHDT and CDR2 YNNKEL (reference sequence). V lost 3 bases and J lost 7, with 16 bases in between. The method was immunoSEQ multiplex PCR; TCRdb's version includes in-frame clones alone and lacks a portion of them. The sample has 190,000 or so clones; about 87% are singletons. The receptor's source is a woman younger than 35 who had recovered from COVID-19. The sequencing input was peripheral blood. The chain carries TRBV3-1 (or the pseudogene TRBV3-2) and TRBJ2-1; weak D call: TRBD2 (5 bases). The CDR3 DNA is TGTGCCAGCAGCCAGGCTGCCGGGGTAAAGAATGAGCAGTTCTTC. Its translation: CASSQAAGVKNEQFF.